One sample yielded the 8 T cell receptor beta chains listed below, sequenced in a study of sequential checkpoint blockade in melanoma. The repertoire was sequenced with immunoSEQ multiplex PCR; TCRdb's copy has only in-frame clones and lacks some. This table has under 40,000 clones, roughly 90% appearing once. As for treatment: randomized to nivolumab then ipilimumab (arm A) or the reverse (arm B). The sample was CD8+ T cells sorted from blood (inferred from file names), taken from a patient given nivolumab and ipilimumab in sequence. The receptors come from a human donor with melanoma.

This clone was seen a handful of times. In nucleotides, the CDR3 is TGTGCCAGCAGCTTAGCGCCGGGACAAAGCTCCTACGAGCAGTACTTC. This sequence encodes CASSLAPGQSSYEQYF. The gene calls are TRBV28 and TRBJ2-7; TRBD1 is a possible D gene (6 bases). CDR3 length: 16 amino acids. From germline, CDR1 is MDHEN and CDR2 SYDVKM. V lost 6 bases, J lost 0 bases, and 18 bases lay in between.

The sample holds one count of this clone. The chain carries TRBV4-1 and TRBJ2-1, with TRBD2 identical over 10 bases. CDR1 is MGHRA and CDR2 is YSYEKL in the germline V gene. The junction had 5 bases not matched to a gene; V was cut back by 6 bases and J by 0 bases. This CDR3 is built from 16 residues. The CDR3 protein is CASRVSSGSSYNEQFF. The CDR3 nucleotides are TGCGCCAGCAGGGTCTCTAGCGGGAGCTCCTACAATGAGCAGTTCTTC.

The V gene is TRBV27, the J gene TRBJ2-3; no clear D. V was cut by 1 base and J by 0 bases, with 8 bases left in between. CDR3 length: 15 residues. CDR1 is MNHEY, CDR2 SMNVEV, per germline (reference sequence). The CDR3 sequence is CASSLLAPSTDTQYF. CDR3 in DNA: TGTGCCAGCAGTTTATTAGCCCCAAGCACAGATACGCAGTATTTT.

The chain links TRBV4-3 to TRBJ2-1; 9 bases line up with TRBD2. The CDR3 is 15 amino acids. Losses at the gene ends were 1 base for V and 8 bases for J; bases not matched to a gene: 6. Germline V gene sequence: CDR1 LGHNA, CDR2 YSLEER. In DNA form, the CDR3 reads TGCGCCAGCAGCCAAGGCCCCGGGACTAGCTATGAGCAGTTCTTC. It is translated as CASSQGPGTSYEQFF.

The table lists this clone with a count of one. The chain has TRBV7-8 and TRBJ1-4; 7 bases agree with TRBD1. The ends lost 4 bases at V and 6 bases at J; junction bases unmatched: 8. This CDR3 spans 15 amino acids. Germline lookup yields CDR1 SGHVS and CDR2 FQNEAQ. This chain's CDR3 is CASSSRDSLYEKLFF. CDR3 DNA: TGTGCCAGCAGCTCCCGGGACAGCCTTTATGAAAAACTGTTTTTT.

The gene calls are TRBV6-5 and TRBJ2-5; 7 positions match TRBD1. This CDR3 comprises 15 residues. Trimming took 6 bases from V and 4 from J; bases not matched to a gene: 11. The V gene's germline CDR1 is MNHEY and CDR2 SVGAGI. The CDR3 bases are TGTGCCAGCAGCTACCGGGACAGAGTAGGAGAGACCCAGTACTTC. Translating gives CASSYRDRVGETQYF.

J is TRBJ1-1 and V is TRBV27, with TRBD1 as a possible D gene (5 bases). The V end was cut by 5 bases, the J end by 1 base, with 8 bases between. Germline CDR1 is MNHEY and CDR2 is SMNVEV (reference sequence). The CDR3 sequence is 13 residues long. The CDR3 nucleotides are TGTGCCAGCAGTCCAGGGTGGAACACTGAAGCTTTCTTT. This codes for CASSPGWNTEAFF.

A single count supports this clone. This sequence joins TRBV18 and TRBJ2-2, with 7 bases that match TRBD1. The CDR3 contains 16 residues. V lost 0 bases and J lost 5; bases outside the gene matches: 6. Germline V lookup: CDR1 KGHSH, CDR2 LQKENI. CDR3 bases: TGTGCCAGCTCACCACCCTCTAGGGGGCGGACCGGGGAGCTGTTTTTT. This encodes CASSPPSRGRTGELFF.